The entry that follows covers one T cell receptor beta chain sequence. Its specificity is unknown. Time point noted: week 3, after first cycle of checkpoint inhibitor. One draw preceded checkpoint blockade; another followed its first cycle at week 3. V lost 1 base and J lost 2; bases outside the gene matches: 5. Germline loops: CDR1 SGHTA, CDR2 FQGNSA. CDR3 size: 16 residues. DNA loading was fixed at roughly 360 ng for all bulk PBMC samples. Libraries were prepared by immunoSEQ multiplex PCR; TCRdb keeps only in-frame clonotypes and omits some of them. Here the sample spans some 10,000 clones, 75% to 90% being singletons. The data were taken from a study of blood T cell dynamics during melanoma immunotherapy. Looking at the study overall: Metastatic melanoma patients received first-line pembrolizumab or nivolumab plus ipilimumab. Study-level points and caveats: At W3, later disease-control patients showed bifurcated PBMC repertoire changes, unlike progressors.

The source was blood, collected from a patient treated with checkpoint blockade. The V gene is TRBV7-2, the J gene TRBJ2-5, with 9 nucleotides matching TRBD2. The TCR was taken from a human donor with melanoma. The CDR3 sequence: CASSLVGAGGQETQYF. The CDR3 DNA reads TGTGCCAGCAGCTTAGTTGGCGCGGGGGGGCAAGAGACCCAGTACTTC.